A selection of T cell receptor beta chains follows, all from one sample in a study of cytomegalovirus exposure and HLA in healthy donors. The method was immunoSEQ multiplex PCR; TCRdb's version includes in-frame clones alone and lacks a portion of them. The sample carries some 100,000 clones, around three quarters recorded once. Sequenced: PBMCs. The receptors derive from a woman aged 45-65 years in good health and CMV-seropositive. The CDR3 runs from the conserved cysteine through the conserved F or W. A D gene is named only where the DNA matches it firmly. Size is stated for part of the rows, as once, few or many counts, or as a class when the clone is expanded.

>TRBJ2-1|TRBV7-9|16|.|few
CASSLLDRQTYNEQFF
TGTGCCAGCAGCCTCCTCGACAGGCAGACATACAATGAGCAGTTCTTC
>TRBJ2-1|TRBV19|17|TRBD2|.
CASRNPRLAGGYNEQFF
TGTGCCAGTAGGAACCCCAGGCTAGCGGGAGGCTACAATGAGCAGTTCTTC
>TRBJ1-2|TRBV11-2|14|.|.
CASSSTGPNYGYTF
TGTGCCAGCAGCTCGACAGGCCCGAACTATGGCTACACCTTC
>TRBJ2-2|TRBV25-1|13|.|few
CASSEMGPGELFF
TGTGCCAGCAGTGAGATGGGCCCCGGGGAGCTGTTTTTT
>TRBJ2-7|TRBV30|12|.|.
CAWQATAYEQYF
TGTGCCTGGCAAGCAACAGCCTACGAGCAGTACTTC
>TRBJ2-5|TRBV5-6|19|TRBD2|.
CASSWGFRTVASGQETQYF
TGTGCCAGCAGCTGGGGGTTCAGGACCGTGGCTAGCGGACAAGAGACCCAGTACTTC
>TRBJ2-7|TRBV7-2|15|TRBD1|few
CASSRRQGSSYEQYF
TGTGCCAGCAGCCGACGACAGGGGAGCTCCTACGAGCAGTACTTC
>TRBJ2-7|TRBV19|15|.|.
CASSETGTASYEQYF
TGTGCCAGTAGCGAAACCGGGACTGCTTCCTACGAGCAGTACTTC
>TRBJ1-1|TRBV7-9|13|.|.
CASSPQVNTEAFF
TGTGCCAGCAGCCCACAGGTGAACACTGAAGCTTTCTTT
>TRBJ2-3|TRBV4-1|16|TRBD2|.
CASSQARDYGGDTQYF
TGCGCCAGCAGCCAAGCTCGGGACTACGGGGGAGATACGCAGTATTTT
>TRBJ1-5|TRBV4-3|13|.|.
CASSQVQGEPQHF
TGCGCCAGCAGCCAAGTACAGGGAGAGCCCCAGCATTTT
>TRBJ1-4|TRBV30|14|.|.
CAWGTQVTNEKLFF
TGTGCCTGGGGTACACAGGTTACTAATGAAAAACTGTTTTTT
>TRBJ2-3|TRBV4-2|14|.|.
CASSQREIIDTQYF
TGTGCCAGCAGCCAACGGGAGATCATAGATACGCAGTATTTT
>TRBJ1-1|TRBV18|16|TRBD1|.
CASSPGTGDGNTEAFF
TGTGCCAGCTCACCCGGGACAGGGGATGGGAACACTGAAGCTTTCTTT
>TRBJ1-6|TRBV4-3|13|TRBD1|.
CASSLDRGRALHF
TGCGCCAGCAGCCTAGACAGGGGCCGGGCCCTCCACTTT
>TRBJ2-1|TRBV7-2|15|TRBD2|.
CASSLGLAGGIQQFF
TGTGCCAGCAGCTTGGGACTAGCGGGAGGGATTCAGCAGTTCTTC
>TRBJ2-3|TRBV7-9|15|TRBD1|.
CASSNGTGFLSTQYF
TGTGCCAGCAGCAACGGGACAGGGTTTTTAAGTACGCAGTATTTT